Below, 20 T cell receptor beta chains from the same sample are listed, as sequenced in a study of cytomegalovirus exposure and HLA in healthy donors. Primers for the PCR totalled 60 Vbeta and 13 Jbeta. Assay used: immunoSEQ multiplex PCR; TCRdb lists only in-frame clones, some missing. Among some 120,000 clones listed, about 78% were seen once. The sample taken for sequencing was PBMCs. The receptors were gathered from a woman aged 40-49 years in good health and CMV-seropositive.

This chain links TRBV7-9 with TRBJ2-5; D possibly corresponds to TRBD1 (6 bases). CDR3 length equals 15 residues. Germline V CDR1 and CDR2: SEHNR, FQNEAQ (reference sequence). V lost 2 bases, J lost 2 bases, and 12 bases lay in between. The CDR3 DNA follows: TGTGCCAGCAGCTTAACCCAGGGGAAGCAAGAGACCCAGTACTTC. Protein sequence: CASSLTQGKQETQYF.

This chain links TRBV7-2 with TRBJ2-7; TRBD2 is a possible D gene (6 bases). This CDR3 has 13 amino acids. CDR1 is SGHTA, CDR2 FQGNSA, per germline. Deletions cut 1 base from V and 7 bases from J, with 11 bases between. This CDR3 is CASSLGPGVEQYF. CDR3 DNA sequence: TGTGCCAGCAGCTTAGGTCCGGGAGTTGAGCAGTACTTC.

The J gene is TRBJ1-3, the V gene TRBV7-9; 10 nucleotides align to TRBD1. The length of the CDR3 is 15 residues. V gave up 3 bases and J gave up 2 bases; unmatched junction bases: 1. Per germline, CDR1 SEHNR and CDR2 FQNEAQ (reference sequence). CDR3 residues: CASSFDRGPGNTIYF. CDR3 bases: TGTGCCAGCAGCTTCGACAGGGGGCCTGGAAACACCATATATTTT. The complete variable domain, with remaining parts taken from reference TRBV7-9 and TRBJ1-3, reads DTGVSQNPRHKITKRGQNVTFRCDPISEHNRLYWYRQTLGQGPEFLTYFQNEAQLEKSRLLSDRFSAERPKGSFSTLEIQRTEQGDSAMYLCASSFDRGPGNTIYFGEGSWLTVV.

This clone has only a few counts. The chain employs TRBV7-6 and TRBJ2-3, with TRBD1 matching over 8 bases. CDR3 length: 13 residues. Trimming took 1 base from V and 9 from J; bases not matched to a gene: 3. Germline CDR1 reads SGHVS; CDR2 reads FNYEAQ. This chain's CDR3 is CASSLEAGGTQYF. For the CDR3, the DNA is TGTGCCAGCAGCTTAGAGGCAGGGGGCACGCAGTATTTT.

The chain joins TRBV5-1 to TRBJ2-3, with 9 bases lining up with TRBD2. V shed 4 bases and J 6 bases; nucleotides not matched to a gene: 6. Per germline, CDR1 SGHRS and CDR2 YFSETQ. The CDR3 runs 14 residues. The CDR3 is CASSGGLATDTQYF. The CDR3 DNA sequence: TGCGCCAGCAGCGGGGGACTAGCTACCGATACGCAGTATTTT.

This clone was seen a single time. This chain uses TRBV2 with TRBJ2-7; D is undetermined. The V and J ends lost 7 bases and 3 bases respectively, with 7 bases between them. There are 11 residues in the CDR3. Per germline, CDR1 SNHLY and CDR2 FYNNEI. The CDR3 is CASTTFYEQYF. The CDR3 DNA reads TGTGCCAGCACTACCTTCTACGAGCAGTACTTC.

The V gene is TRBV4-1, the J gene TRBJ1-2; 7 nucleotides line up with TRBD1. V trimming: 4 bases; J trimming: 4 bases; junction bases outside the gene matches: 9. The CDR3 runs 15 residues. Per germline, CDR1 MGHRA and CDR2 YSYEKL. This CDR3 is CASSPYDRAGYGYTF. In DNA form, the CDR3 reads TGCGCCAGCAGCCCGTATGACAGGGCGGGCTATGGCTACACCTTC.

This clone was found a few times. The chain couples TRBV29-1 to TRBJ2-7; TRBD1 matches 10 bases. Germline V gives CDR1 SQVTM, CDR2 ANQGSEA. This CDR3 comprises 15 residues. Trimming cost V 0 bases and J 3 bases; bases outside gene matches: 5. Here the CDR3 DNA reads TGCAGCGTTGAAGAAAGAGGGACAGGGGACTACGAGCAGTACTTC. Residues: CSVEERGTGDYEQYF.

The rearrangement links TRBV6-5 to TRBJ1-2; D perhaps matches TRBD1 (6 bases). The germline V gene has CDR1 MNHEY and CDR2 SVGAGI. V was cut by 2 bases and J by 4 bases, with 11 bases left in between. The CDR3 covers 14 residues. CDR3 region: CASSYEGVFYGYTF. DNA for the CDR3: TGTGCCAGCAGTTACGAGGGGGTGTTCTATGGCTACACCTTC.

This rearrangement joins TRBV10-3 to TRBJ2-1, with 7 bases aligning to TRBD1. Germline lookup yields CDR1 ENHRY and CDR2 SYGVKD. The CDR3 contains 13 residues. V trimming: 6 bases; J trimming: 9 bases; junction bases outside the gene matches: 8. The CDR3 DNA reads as TGTGCCATCAGCGGGGACAGTCCCGGTGAGCAGTTCTTC. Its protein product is CAISGDSPGEQFF.

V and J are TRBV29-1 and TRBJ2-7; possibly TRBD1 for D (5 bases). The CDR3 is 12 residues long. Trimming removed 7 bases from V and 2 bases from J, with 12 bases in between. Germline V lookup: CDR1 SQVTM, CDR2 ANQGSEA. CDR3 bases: TGCAGCGCCCTTACAGGTGCCTACGAGCAGTACTTC. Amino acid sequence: CSALTGAYEQYF.

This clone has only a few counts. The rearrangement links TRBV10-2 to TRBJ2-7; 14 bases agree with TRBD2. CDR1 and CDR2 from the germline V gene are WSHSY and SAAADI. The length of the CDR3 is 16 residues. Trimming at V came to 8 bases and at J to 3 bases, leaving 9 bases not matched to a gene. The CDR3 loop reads CASSDTGTSGGYEQYF. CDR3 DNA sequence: TGCGCCAGCTCGGATACCGGGACTAGCGGGGGCTACGAGCAGTACTTC.

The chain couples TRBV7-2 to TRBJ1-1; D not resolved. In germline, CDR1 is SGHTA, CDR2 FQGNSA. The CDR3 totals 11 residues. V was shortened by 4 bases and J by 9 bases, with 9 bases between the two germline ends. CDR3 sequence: CASSYTVKAFF. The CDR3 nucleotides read TGTGCCAGCAGCTACACAGTAAAAGCTTTCTTT.

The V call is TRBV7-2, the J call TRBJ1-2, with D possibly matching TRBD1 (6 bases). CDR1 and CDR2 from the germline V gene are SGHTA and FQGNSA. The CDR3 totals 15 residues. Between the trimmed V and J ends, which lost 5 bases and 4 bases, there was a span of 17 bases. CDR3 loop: CASSVLPGHLYGYTF. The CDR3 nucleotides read TGTGCCAGCAGCGTCCTACCGGGACACCTCTATGGCTACACCTTC.

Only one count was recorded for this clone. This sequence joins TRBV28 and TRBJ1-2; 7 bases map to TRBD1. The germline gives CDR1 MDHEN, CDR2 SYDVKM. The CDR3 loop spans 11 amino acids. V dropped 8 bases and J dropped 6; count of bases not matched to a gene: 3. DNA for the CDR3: TGTGCCAGCGGACAGGTAGATGGCTACACCTTC. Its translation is CASGQVDGYTF.

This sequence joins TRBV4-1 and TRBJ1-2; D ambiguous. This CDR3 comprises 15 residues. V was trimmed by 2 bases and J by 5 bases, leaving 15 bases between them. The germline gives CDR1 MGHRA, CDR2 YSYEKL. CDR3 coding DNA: TGCGCCAGCAGCCAACAACAGCTCGCCCCATATGGCTACACCTTC. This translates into CASSQQQLAPYGYTF.

The CDR3 here is CASSTRQGDEKLFF. The CDR3 region has the DNA TGTGCCAGCAGCACACGACAGGGGGATGAAAAACTGTTTTTT. The rearrangement links TRBV7-2 to TRBJ1-4; 9 bases match TRBD1. Germline V gene sequence: CDR1 SGHTA, CDR2 FQGNSA. The junction had 4 bases not matched to a gene; V was cut back by 5 bases and J by 6 bases. The CDR3 sequence is 14 residues long.

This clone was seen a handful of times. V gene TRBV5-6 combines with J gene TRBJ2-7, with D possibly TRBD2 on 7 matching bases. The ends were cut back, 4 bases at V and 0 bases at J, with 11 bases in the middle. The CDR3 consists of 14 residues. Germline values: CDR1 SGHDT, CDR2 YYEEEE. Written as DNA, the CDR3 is TGTGCCAGCAGCCTCGGGGGGCCCTCCTACGAGCAGTACTTC. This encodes CASSLGGPSYEQYF.

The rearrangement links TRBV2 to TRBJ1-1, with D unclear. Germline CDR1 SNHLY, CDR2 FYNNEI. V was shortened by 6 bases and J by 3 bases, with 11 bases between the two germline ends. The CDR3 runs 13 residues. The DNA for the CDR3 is TGTGCCAGCAGCGGGGAAGGTCACACTGAAGCTTTCTTT. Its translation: CASSGEGHTEAFF.

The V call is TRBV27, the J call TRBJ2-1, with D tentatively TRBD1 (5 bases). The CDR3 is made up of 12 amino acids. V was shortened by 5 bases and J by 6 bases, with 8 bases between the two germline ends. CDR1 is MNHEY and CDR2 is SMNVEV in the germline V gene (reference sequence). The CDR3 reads CASSIRANEQFF. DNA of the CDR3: TGTGCCAGCAGTATCAGGGCCAATGAGCAGTTCTTC.